A single sample gave rise to the 19 T cell receptor beta chains below, sequenced in a study of T cells in tuberculosis. TCRdb's table, derived via immunoSEQ multiplex PCR, lists solely in-frame clones and lacks some. This sample has about 59,000 clones, with 81% found just once. Cells were sorted from thawed PBMC rested overnight and stained with GMM-loaded CD1B tetramer, viability dye and anti-CD3. The CD1B tetramers carried C32 glucose monomycolate purified from Rhodococcus equi. The sample comprised CD1b-GMM tetramer-negative cells sorted from PBMCs. These receptors all come from an adult woman with latent tuberculosis.

For this clone: The same CDR3 arises from other DNA sequences in this sample as well. The V and J genes are TRBV9 and TRBJ1-1, with D uncertain. This CDR3 has 15 amino acids. Germline V CDR1 and CDR2: SGDLS, YYNGEE. Trimming removed 0 bases from V and 1 base from J, with 10 bases in between. CDR3 region: CASSVGSGGNTEAFF. CDR3 sequence (DNA): TGTGCCAGCAGCGTAGGGTCCGGCGGGAACACTGAAGCTTTCTTT.

This chain links TRBV7-8 with TRBJ2-1, with a tentative D call TRBD1 (5 bases). V dropped 4 bases and J dropped 2 bases, with 12 bases sitting between them. Germline V gene lookup returns CDR1 SGHVS and CDR2 FQNEAQ. This CDR3 is built from 15 residues. CDR3 coding DNA: TGTGCCAGCAGCTATCGAAGGGGCCCCTACAATGAGCAGTTCTTC. Translated: CASSYRRGPYNEQFF.

CDR3 sequence (DNA): TGTGCCAGCAGCCCGAATCACGGGGGCCAAGAGACCCAGTACTTC. Translated, it gives CASSPNHGGQETQYF. The gene calls are TRBV7-3 and TRBJ2-5, with D perhaps TRBD2 (6 bases). The CDR3 loop spans 15 amino acids. Trimming stripped 5 bases from V and 1 base from J, with 14 bases between. Germline CDR1 and CDR2: SGHTA and FQGTGA.

This chain uses TRBV7-9 with TRBJ1-5; tentatively, D is TRBD1 (6 bases). The CDR3 totals 17 residues. The germline V and J ends were trimmed by 1 base and 3 bases, with 16 bases remaining between them. The germline V gene has CDR1 SEHNR and CDR2 FQNEAQ (reference sequence). The chain's CDR3 is CASSLVGGAFNNQPQHF. In nucleotides, the CDR3 is TGTGCCAGCAGCTTAGTGGGGGGGGCATTTAACAATCAGCCCCAGCATTTT.

This chain's CDR3 is CASSPAYTKETQYF. The CDR3 DNA is TGTGCCAGCAGCCCCGCGTACACTAAAGAGACCCAGTACTTC. The V gene is TRBV5-6, the J gene TRBJ2-5; D unclear. Trimming stripped 4 bases from V and 3 bases from J, with 13 bases between. The CDR3 runs 14 residues. Germline assignment: CDR1 SGHDT and CDR2 YYEEEE.

The V gene is TRBV19, the J gene TRBJ2-3, with 9 bases fitting TRBD1. The CDR3 spans 15 residues. CDR1 is LNHDA, CDR2 SQIVND, per germline (reference sequence). The trim removed 6 bases at V and 2 bases at J, leaving 6 bases unmatched. The CDR3 spells CASSGQGIATDTQYF. CDR3 nucleotides: TGTGCCAGTAGCGGACAGGGGATTGCCACAGATACGCAGTATTTT.

The chain is built from TRBV19 and TRBJ1-5, with D perhaps matching TRBD1 (5 bases). V was cut by 4 bases and J by 7 bases, with 17 bases left in between. Germline CDR1 and CDR2: LNHDA and SQIVND (reference sequence). CDR3 length: 15 residues. CDR3 DNA sequence: TGTGCCAGTAGTACGGGAGCAGGGAGGGGACAGCCCCAGCATTTT. It encodes CASSTGAGRGQPQHF.

This clone was picked up a small number of times. V is TRBV4-1 and J is TRBJ2-5; 7 nucleotides align to TRBD2. Germline trimming cut 3 bases from V and 5 bases from J; bases unmatched to any gene: 9. Per germline, CDR1 MGHRA and CDR2 YSYEKL. The CDR3 contains 15 residues. The CDR3 DNA reads TGCGCCAGCAGCCATCCCGGGGGGATTGGGGAGACCCAGTACTTC. Translated, it gives CASSHPGGIGETQYF.

The V and J genes are TRBV9 and TRBJ2-7; D is unresolved. Trimming took 1 base from V and 0 from J, leaving 11 bases between them. The germline gives CDR1 SGDLS, CDR2 YYNGEE. The CDR3 is 15 residues long. CDR3 coding DNA: TGTGCCAGCAGCGTAAGCAGCGTACTCTCCTACGAGCAGTACTTC. Protein: CASSVSSVLSYEQYF.

This chain links TRBV6-1 with TRBJ2-3; a possible D gene is TRBD1 (5 bases). Germline V gene data show CDR1 as MNHNS and CDR2 as SASEGT. The length of the CDR3 is 12 residues. The germline V and J ends were trimmed by 6 bases and 7 bases, with 11 bases remaining between them. Here the CDR3 DNA reads TGTGCCAGCAGGGCCAGACAGAATACGCAGTATTTT. This encodes CASRARQNTQYF.

The rearrangement joins TRBV28 to TRBJ1-5; 12 positions match TRBD1. In germline, CDR1 is MDHEN, CDR2 SYDVKM. Germline trimming cut 6 bases from V and 2 bases from J; bases unmatched to any gene: 5. CDR3 length equals 16 residues. The CDR3 DNA sequence: TGTGCCAGCAGGCCCGGGACAGGGGGCGGCAATCAGCCCCAGCATTTT. Translated: CASRPGTGGGNQPQHF.

The chain employs TRBV7-2 and TRBJ2-1; no clear D gene. V gave up 2 bases and J gave up 4 bases, with 6 bases separating them. CDR3 length: 13 residues. From germline, CDR1 is SGHTA and CDR2 FQGNSA. The CDR3 sequence: CASSLHSYNEQFF. The CDR3 DNA reads as TGTGCCAGCAGCTTACACAGTTACAATGAGCAGTTCTTC.

This clone was observed once. V gene TRBV9 combines with J gene TRBJ1-5, with TRBD1 matching 7 bases. J was trimmed by 4 bases and V by 4 bases; bases with no gene match: 8. From germline, CDR1 is SGDLS and CDR2 YYNGEE. The CDR3 sequence is 15 residues long. The CDR3 protein is CASSPGQARNQPQHF. DNA of the CDR3: TGTGCCAGCAGCCCTGGACAGGCCCGTAATCAGCCCCAGCATTTT.

The chain has TRBV7-9 and TRBJ2-1; D is undetermined. The germline V and J ends were trimmed by 3 bases and 8 bases, with 11 bases remaining between them. The CDR3 contains 13 residues. CDR1 and CDR2 from the germline V gene are SEHNR and FQNEAQ (reference sequence). CDR3 bases: TGTGCCAGCAGCTTTTCTACAGTGGATGAGCAGTTCTTC. Translating it yields CASSFSTVDEQFF.

CDR3 region: CASSPTTSGVYNEQFF. The CDR3 DNA follows: TGTGCCAGCAGCCCGACGACTAGCGGGGTTTACAATGAGCAGTTCTTC. The V gene is TRBV9, the J gene TRBJ2-1, with 11 nucleotides matching TRBD2. V dropped 4 bases and J dropped 4; count of bases not matched to a gene: 7. This CDR3 has 16 residues. In germline, CDR1 is SGDLS, CDR2 YYNGEE.

The genes are TRBV27 and TRBJ1-4; D possibly corresponds to TRBD1 (6 bases). Trimming cost V 8 bases and J 6 bases, with 13 bases left between them. The germline V gene has CDR1 MNHEY and CDR2 SMNVEV (reference sequence). There are 13 residues in the CDR3. The DNA for the CDR3 is TGTGCCAGCCGCGGACAGAGCTATGAAAAACTGTTTTTT. It translates to CASRGQSYEKLFF.

The genes are TRBV19 and TRBJ2-3; 7 bases match TRBD2. The germline V gene encodes CDR1 LNHDA and CDR2 SQIVND (reference sequence). The V segment lost 3 bases and the J segment 5 bases; nucleotides outside the gene matches: 8. The CDR3 runs to 15 residues. This chain's CDR3 is CASSMRSSGGDTQYF. The CDR3 region has the DNA TGTGCCAGTAGTATGAGGTCTAGCGGTGGAGATACGCAGTATTTT.

This chain connects TRBV29-1 to TRBJ2-3; D may be TRBD1 (6 bases). The V end lost 7 bases, the J end lost 1 base, and 18 bases lay between the germline ends. The CDR3 runs to 15 residues. Looked up from germline, CDR1 is SQVTM and CDR2 is ANQGSEA. The CDR3 DNA follows: TGCAGCGCCGAAGGGGGTATGGGGCGCACAGATACGCAGTATTTT. It codes for CSAEGGMGRTDTQYF.

The chain recombines TRBV2 with TRBJ2-7, with 9 bases identical to TRBD1. V was clipped by 5 bases and J by 2 bases; unmatched bases: 4. This CDR3 region has 14 residues. Germline CDR1 is SNHLY and CDR2 is FYNNEI. The CDR3 reads CASSRGQGPYEQYF. The CDR3 coding sequence is TGTGCCAGCAGTCGGGGACAGGGCCCCTACGAGCAGTACTTC.